This record covers a single T cell receptor (beta chain). Data came from immunoSEQ multiplex PCR; TCRdb stores just in-frame clones and leaves some out. Here the sample spans about 75,000 clones, roughly three quarters being singletons. There are 14 residues in the CDR3. CDR1 is SGHVS, CDR2 FQNEAQ, per germline. J gave up 2 bases and V 5 bases, and 5 bases lay outside the gene matches. Single viable CD3+CD4+CD8-CD45RO+ cells were sorted as the memory CD4+ T cells. The record originates from a study of memory CD4+ T cells and cytomegalovirus serostatus. What was sequenced was memory CD4+ T cells from blood. The chain combines TRBV7-8 with TRBJ1-2, with 7 bases fitting TRBD1. This sequence was found in an adult in good health and CMV-seropositive. DNA for the CDR3: TGTGCCAGCAGCGCCGGACAGGCAAACTATGGCTACACCTTC. Amino acid sequence: CASSAGQANYGYTF.